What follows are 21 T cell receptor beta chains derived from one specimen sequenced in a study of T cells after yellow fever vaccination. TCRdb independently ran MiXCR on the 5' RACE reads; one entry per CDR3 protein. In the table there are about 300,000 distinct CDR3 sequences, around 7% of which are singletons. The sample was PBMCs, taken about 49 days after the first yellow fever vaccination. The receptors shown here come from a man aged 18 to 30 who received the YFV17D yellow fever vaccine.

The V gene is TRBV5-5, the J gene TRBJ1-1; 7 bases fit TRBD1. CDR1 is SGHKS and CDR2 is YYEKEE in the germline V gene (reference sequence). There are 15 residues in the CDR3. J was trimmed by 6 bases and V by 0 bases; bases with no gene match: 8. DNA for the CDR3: TGTGCCAGCAGCTTGGAAGGGGGCGCCGGGGCTGAAGCTTTCTTT. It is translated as CASSLEGGAGAEAFF. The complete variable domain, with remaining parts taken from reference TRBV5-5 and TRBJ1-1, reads DAGVTQSPTHLIKTRGQQVTLRCSPISGHKSVSWYQQVLGQGPQFIFQYYEKEERGRGNFPDRFSARQFPNYSSELNVNALLLGDSALYLCASSLEGGAGAEAFFGQGTRLTVV.

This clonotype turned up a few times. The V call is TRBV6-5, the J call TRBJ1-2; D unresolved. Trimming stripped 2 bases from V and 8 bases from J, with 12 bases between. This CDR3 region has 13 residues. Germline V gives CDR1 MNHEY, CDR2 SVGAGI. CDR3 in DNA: TGTGCCAGCAGTTACGACGGCCTCGGGGGCTACACCTTC. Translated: CASSYDGLGGYTF.

The DNA of the CDR3 is TGTGCCAGCAGCTTAGGGGGGTCAACCAGGGGGAGTACTGAAGCTTTCTTT. This sequence encodes CASSLGGSTRGSTEAFF. The chain uses TRBV7-2 and TRBJ1-1; 7 bases align to TRBD1. Germline CDR1 is SGHTA and CDR2 is FQGNSA. V gave up 1 base and J gave up 5 bases; unmatched junction bases: 13. The CDR3 length is 17 residues.

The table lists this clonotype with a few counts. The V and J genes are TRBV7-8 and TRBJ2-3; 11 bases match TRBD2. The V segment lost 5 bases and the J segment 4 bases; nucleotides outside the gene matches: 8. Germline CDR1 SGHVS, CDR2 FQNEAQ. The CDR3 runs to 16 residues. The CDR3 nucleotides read TGTGCCAGCAGCCGGCTAGCGGGGGGCCCCGCAGATACGCAGTATTTT. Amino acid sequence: CASSRLAGGPADTQYF. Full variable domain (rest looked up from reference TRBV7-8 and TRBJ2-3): GAGVSQSPRYKVAKRGQDVALRCDPISGHVSLFWYQQALGQGPEFLTYFQNEAQLDKSGLPSDRFFAERPEGSVSTLKIQRTQQEDSAVYLCASSRLAGGPADTQYFGPGTRLTVL.

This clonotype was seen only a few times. The CDR3: CASSSTGTGNSPLHF. DNA for the CDR3: TGCGCCAGCAGCTCTACCGGGACAGGGAACTCACCCCTCCACTTT. The J gene is TRBJ1-6, the V gene TRBV5-1; 9 nucleotides line up with TRBD1. The V segment lost 3 bases and the J segment 10 bases; nucleotides outside the gene matches: 8. The CDR3 totals 15 residues. Germline lookup yields CDR1 SGHRS and CDR2 YFSETQ.

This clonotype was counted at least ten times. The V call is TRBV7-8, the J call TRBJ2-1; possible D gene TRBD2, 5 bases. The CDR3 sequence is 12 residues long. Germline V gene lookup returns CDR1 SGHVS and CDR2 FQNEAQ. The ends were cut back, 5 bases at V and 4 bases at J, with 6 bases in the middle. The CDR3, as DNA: TGTGCCAGCAGCCGGGGATACAATGAGCAGTTCTTC. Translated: CASSRGYNEQFF. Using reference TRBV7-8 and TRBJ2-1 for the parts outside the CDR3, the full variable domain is GAGVSQSPRYKVAKRGQDVALRCDPISGHVSLFWYQQALGQGPEFLTYFQNEAQLDKSGLPSDRFFAERPEGSVSTLKIQRTQQEDSAVYLCASSRGYNEQFFGPGTRLTVL.

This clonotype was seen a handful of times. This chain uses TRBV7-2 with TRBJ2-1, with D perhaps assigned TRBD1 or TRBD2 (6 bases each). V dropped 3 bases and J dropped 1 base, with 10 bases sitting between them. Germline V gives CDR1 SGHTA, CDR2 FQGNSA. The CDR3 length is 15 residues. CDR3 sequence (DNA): TGTGCCAGCAGCTTCGGGGGCCAATCCTACAATGAGCAGTTCTTC. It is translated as CASSFGGQSYNEQFF.

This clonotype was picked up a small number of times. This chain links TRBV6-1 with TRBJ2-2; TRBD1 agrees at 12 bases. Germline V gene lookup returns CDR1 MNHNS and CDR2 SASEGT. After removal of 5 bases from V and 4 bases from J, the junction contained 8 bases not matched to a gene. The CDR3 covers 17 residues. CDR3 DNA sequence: TGTGCCAGCAGTCCCTCCGGGACAGGGGGCTTCACCGGGGAGCTGTTTTTT. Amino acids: CASSPSGTGGFTGELFF.

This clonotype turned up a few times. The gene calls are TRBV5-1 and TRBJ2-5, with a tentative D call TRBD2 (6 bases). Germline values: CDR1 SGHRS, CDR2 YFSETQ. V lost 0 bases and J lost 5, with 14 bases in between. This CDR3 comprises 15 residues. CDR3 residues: CASSLGLVEPETQYF. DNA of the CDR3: TGCGCCAGCAGCTTGGGACTAGTCGAGCCGGAGACCCAGTACTTC.

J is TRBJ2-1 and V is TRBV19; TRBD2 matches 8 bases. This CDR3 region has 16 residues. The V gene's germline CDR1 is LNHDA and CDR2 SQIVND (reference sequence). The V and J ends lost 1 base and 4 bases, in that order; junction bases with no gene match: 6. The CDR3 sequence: CASSIGSGGTYNEQFF. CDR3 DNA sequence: TGTGCCAGTAGTATAGGAAGCGGGGGTACATACAATGAGCAGTTCTTC. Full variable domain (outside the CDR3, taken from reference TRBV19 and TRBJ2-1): DGGITQSPKYLFRKEGQNVTLSCEQNLNHDAMYWYRQDPGQGLRLIYYSQIVNDFQKGDIAEGYSVSREKKESFPLTVTSAQKNPTAFYLCASSIGSGGTYNEQFFGPGTRLTVL.

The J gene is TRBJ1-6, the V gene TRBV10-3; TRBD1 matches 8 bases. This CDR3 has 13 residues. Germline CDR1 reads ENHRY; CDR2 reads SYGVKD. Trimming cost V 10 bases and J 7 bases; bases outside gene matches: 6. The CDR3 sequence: CATDRGQNSPLHF. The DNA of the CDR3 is TGTGCCACCGACAGGGGACAGAATTCACCCCTCCACTTT.

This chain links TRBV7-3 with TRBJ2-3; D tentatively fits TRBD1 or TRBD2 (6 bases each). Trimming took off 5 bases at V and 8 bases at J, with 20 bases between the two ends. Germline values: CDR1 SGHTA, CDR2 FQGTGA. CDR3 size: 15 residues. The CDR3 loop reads CASSPSSGADGTQYF. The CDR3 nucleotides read TGTGCCAGCAGCCCCTCTTCGGGGGCGGATGGTACGCAGTATTTT.

CDR3 amino acids: CASSSRPQETQYF. CDR3 DNA sequence: TGCGCCAGCAGCTCGCGCCCGCAAGAGACCCAGTACTTC. V gene TRBV5-1 combines with J gene TRBJ2-5; no clear D. V was cut by 3 bases and J by 2 bases, with 8 bases left in between. Germline CDR1 SGHRS, CDR2 YFSETQ. This CDR3 comprises 13 residues.

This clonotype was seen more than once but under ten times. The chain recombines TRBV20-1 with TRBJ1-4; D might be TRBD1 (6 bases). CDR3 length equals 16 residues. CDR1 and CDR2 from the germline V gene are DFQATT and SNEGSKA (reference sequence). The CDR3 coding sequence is TGCTGCGCTAGACCCTTGACAGGTGCAACTAATGAAAAACTGTTTTTT. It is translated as CCARPLTGATNEKLFF.

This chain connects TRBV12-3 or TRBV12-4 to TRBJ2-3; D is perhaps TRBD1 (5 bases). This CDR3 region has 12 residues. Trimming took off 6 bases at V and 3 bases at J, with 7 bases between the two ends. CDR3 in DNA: TGTGCCAGCAGCCGACAGACAGATACGCAGTATTTT. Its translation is CASSRQTDTQYF.

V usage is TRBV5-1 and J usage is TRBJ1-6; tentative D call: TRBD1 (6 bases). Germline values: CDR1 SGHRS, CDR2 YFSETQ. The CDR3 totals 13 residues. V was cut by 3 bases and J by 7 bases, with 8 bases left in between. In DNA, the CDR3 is TGCGCCAGCAGCTCAACAGGGAATTCACCCCTCCACTTT. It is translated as CASSSTGNSPLHF.

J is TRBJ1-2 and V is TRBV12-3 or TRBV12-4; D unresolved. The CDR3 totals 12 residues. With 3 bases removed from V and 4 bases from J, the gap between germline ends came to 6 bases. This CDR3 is CASSFRIYGYTF. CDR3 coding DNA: TGTGCCAGCAGTTTCAGGATCTATGGCTACACCTTC.

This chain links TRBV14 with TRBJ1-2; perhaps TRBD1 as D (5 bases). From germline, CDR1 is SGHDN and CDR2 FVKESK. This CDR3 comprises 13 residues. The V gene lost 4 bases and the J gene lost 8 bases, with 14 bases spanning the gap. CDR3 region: CASSPSGGEGYTF. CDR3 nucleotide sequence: TGTGCCAGCAGCCCCAGCGGAGGGGAAGGCTACACCTTC.

Written as DNA, the CDR3 is TGCGCCAGCAGCTTGGCCGGACAGGATAACATTCAGTACTTC. Protein: CASSLAGQDNIQYF. This chain links TRBV5-1 with TRBJ2-4; 7 bases line up with TRBD1. The CDR3 length is 14 residues. After removal of 0 bases from V and 7 bases from J, the junction contained 4 bases not matched to a gene. Germline V gene data show CDR1 as SGHRS and CDR2 as YFSETQ.

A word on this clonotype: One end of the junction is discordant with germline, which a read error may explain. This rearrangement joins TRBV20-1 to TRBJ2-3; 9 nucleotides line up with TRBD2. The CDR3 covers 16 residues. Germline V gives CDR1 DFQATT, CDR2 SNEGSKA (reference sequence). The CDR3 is CCAAGGGGVVTDTQYF. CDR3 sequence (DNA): TGCTGTGCTGCGGGAGGGGGGGGCGTTGTAACAGATACGCAGTATTTT.

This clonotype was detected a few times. The CDR3 loop reads CASSYVVAVAKNIQYF. Here the CDR3 DNA reads TGTGCCAGCAGTTACGTCGTGGCGGTAGCCAAAAACATTCAGTACTTC. The rearrangement uses TRBV6-2 or TRBV6-3 and TRBJ2-4; unclear D gene. Trimming left V 2 bases short and J 0 bases short, with 11 bases between. The CDR3 sequence is 16 residues long. The germline V gene encodes CDR1 MNHEY and CDR2 SVGEGT.